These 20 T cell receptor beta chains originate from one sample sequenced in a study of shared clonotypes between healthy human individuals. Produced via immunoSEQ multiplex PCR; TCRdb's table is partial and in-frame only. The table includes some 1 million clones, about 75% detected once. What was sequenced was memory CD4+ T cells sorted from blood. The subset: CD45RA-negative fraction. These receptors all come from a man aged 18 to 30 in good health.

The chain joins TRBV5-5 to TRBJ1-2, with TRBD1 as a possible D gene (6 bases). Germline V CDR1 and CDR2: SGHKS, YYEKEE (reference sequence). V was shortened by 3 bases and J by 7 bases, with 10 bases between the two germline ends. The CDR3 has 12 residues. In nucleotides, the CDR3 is TGTGCCAGCAGCTGGGACACGGCTGGCTACACCTTC. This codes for CASSWDTAGYTF.

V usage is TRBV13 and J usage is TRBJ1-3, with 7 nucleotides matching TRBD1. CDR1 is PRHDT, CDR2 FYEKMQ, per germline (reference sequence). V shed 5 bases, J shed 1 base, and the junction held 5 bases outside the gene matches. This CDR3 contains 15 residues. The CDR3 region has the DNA TGTGCCAGCAGCGCCACGACAGGGTCTGGAAACACCATATATTTT. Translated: CASSATTGSGNTIYF.

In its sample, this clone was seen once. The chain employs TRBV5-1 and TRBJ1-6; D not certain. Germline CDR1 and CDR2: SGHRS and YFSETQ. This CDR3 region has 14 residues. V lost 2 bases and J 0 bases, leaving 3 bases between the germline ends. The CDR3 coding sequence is TGCGCCAGCAGCTTTGACTCCTATAATTCACCCCTCCACTTT. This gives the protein CASSFDSYNSPLHF. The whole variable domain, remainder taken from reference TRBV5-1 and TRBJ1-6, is KAGVTQTPRYLIKTRGQQVTLSCSPISGHRSVSWYQQTPGQGLQFLFEYFSETQRNKGNFPGRFSGRQFSNSRSEMNVSTLELGDSALYLCASSFDSYNSPLHFGNGTRLTVT.

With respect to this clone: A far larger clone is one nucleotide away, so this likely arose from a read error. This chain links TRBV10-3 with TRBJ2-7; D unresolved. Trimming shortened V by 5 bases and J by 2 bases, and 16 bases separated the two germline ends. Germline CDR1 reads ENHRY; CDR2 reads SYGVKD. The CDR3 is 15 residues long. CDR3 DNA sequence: TGTGCCATCAGTCCAGGCACAGCTATCACCTACGAGCAGTACTTC. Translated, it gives CAISPGTAITYEQYF.

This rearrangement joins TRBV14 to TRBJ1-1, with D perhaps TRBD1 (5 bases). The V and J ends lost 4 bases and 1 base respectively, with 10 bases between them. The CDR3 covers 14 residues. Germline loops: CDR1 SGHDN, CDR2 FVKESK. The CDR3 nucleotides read TGTGCCAGCAGCCTTGCCGGGGCGAACACTGAAGCTTTCTTT. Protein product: CASSLAGANTEAFF.

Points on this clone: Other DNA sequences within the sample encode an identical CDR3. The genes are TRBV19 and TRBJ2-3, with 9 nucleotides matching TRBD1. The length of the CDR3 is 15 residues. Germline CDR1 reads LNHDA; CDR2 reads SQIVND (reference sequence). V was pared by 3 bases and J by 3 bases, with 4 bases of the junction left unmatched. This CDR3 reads CASSIGQGPTDTQYF. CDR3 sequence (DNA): TGTGCCAGTAGTATCGGACAGGGGCCGACAGATACGCAGTATTTT.

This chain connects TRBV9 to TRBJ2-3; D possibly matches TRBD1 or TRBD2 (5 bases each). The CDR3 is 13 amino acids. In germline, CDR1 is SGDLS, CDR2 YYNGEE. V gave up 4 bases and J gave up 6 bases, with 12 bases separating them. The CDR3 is CASSKGPSDTQYF. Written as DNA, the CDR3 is TGTGCCAGCAGCAAGGGACCCTCCGATACGCAGTATTTT.

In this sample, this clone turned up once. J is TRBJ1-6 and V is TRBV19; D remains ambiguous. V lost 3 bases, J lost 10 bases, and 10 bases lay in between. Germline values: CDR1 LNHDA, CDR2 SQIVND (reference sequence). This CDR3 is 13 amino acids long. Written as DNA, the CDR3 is TGTGCCAGTAGTATTGGAGGCTACTCACCCCTCCACTTT. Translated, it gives CASSIGGYSPLHF. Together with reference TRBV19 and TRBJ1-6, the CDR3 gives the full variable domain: DGGITQSPKYLFRKEGQNVTLSCEQNLNHDAMYWYRQDPGQGLRLIYYSQIVNDFQKGDIAEGYSVSREKKESFPLTVTSAQKNPTAFYLCASSIGGYSPLHFGNGTRLTVT.

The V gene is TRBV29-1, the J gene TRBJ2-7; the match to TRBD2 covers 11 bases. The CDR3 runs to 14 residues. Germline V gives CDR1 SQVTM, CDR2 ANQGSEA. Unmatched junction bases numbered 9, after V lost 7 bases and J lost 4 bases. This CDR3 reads CSATSGSTIYEQYF. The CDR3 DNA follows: TGCAGCGCCACTAGCGGGAGTACTATTTACGAGCAGTACTTC.

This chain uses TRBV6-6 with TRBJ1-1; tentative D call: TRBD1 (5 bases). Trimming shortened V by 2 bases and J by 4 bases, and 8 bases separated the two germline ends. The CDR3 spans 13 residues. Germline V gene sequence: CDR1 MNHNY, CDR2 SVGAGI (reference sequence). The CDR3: CASSYGGVTEAFF. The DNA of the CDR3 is TGTGCCAGCAGTTACGGGGGGGTCACTGAAGCTTTCTTT.

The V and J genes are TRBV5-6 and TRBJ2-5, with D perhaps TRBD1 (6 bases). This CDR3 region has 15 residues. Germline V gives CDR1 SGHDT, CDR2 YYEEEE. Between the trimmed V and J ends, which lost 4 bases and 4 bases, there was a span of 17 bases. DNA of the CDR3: TGTGCCAGCAGCCAGGCGCCCACAGGGAGAGAGACCCAGTACTTC. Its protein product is CASSQAPTGRETQYF.

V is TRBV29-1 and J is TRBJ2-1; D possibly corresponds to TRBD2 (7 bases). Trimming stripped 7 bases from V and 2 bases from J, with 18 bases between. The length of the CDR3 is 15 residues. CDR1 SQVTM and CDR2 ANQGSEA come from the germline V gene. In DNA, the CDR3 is TGCAGCGCCCCCGGGGGGCTAGCAGCCTACAATGAGCAGTTCTTC. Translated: CSAPGGLAAYNEQFF.

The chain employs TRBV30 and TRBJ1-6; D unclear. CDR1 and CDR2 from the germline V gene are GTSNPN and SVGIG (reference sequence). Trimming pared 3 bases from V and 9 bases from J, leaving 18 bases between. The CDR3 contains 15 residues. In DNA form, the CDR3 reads TGTGCCTGGAGCAGAAAAGGTGCCCTAAGTTCACCCCTCCACTTT. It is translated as CAWSRKGALSSPLHF.

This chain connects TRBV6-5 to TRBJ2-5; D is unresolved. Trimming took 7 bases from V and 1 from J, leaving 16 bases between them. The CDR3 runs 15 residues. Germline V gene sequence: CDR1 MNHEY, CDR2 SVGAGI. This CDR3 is CASKLRTGTQETQYF. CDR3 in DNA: TGTGCCAGCAAACTAAGGACCGGAACCCAAGAGACCCAGTACTTC.

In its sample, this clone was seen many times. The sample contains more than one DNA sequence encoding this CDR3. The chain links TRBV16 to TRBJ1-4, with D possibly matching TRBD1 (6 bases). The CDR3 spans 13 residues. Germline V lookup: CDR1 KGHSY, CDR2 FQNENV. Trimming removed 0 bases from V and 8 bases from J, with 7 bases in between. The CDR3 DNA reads TGTGCCAGCAGCCAATCAAGGGGGGAAAAACTGTTTTTT. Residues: CASSQSRGEKLFF.

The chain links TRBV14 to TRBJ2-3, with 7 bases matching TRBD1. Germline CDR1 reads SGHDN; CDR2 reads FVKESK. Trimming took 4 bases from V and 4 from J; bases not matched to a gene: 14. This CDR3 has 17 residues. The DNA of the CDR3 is TGTGCCAGCAGCCTGATCCTAATAGACAGGGACGCAGATACGCAGTATTTT. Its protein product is CASSLILIDRDADTQYF. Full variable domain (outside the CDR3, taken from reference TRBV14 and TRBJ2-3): EAGVTQFPSHSVIEKGQTVTLRCDPISGHDNLYWYRRVMGKEIKFLLHFVKESKQDESGMPNNRFLAERTGGTYSTLKVQPAELEDSGVYFCASSLILIDRDADTQYFGPGTRLTVL.

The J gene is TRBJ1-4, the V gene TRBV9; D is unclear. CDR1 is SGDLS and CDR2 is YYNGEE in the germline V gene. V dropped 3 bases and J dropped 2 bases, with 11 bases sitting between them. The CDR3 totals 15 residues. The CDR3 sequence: CASSARGMTNEKLFF. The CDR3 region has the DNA TGTGCCAGCAGCGCCCGTGGGATGACTAATGAAAAACTGTTTTTT.

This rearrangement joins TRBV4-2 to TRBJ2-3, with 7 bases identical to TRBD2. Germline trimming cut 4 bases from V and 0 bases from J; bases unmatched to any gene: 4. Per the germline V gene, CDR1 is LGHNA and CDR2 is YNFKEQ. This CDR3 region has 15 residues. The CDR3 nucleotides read TGTGCCAGCAGCCGTACTAGCGCTAGCACAGATACGCAGTATTTT. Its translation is CASSRTSASTDTQYF.

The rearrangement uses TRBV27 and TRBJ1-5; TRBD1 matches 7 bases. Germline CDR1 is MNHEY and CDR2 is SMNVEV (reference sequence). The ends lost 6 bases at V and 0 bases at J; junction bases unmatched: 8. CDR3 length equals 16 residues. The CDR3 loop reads CASSLWGQSSNQPQHF. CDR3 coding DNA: TGTGCCAGCAGCCTTTGGGGACAGTCTAGCAATCAGCCCCAGCATTTT.

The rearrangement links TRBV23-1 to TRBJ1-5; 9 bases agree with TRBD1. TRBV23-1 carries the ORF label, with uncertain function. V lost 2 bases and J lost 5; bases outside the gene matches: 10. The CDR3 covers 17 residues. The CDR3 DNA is TGCGCCAGCAGTCAACCCCGCGGGACAGGGAACTATCAGCCCCAGCATTTT. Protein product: CASSQPRGTGNYQPQHF.